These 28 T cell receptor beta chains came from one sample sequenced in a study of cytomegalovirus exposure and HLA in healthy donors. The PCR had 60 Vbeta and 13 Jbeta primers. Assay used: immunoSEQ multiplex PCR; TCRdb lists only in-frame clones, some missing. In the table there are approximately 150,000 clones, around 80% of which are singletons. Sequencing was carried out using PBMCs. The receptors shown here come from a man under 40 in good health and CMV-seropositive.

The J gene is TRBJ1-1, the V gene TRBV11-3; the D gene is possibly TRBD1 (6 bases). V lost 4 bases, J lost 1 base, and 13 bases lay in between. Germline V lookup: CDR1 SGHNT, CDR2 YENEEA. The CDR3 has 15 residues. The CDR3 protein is CASSSSGTQNTEAFF. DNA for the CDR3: TGTGCCAGCAGCTCCTCCGGGACACAGAACACTGAAGCTTTCTTT.

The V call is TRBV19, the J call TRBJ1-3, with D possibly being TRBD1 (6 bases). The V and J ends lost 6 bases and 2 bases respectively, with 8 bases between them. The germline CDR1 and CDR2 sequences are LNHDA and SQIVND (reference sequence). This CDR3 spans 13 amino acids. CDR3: CASRSGAGNTIYF. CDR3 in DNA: TGTGCCAGTAGATCAGGGGCTGGAAACACCATATATTTT.

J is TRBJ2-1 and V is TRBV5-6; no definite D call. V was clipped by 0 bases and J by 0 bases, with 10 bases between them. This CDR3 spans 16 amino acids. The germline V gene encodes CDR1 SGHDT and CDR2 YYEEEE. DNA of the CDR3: TGTGCCAGCAGCTTGGGAGGTCGGAGCTCCTACAATGAGCAGTTCTTC. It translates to CASSLGGRSSYNEQFF.

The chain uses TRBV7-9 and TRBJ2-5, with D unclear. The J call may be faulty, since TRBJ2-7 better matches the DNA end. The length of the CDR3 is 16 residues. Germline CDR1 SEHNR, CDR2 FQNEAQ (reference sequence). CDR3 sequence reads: CASSPKELPRSYEQYF. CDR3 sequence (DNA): TGTGCCAGCAGCCCGAAAGAACTCCCCCGGTCCTACGAGCAGTACTTC.

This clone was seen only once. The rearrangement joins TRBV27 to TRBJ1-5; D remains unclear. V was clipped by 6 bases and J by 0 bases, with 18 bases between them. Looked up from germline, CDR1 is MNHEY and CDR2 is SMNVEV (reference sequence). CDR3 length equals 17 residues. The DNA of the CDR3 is TGTGCCAGCAGCAGGTCTCCTCTATATCATAGCAATCAGCCCCAGCATTTT. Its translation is CASSRSPLYHSNQPQHF.

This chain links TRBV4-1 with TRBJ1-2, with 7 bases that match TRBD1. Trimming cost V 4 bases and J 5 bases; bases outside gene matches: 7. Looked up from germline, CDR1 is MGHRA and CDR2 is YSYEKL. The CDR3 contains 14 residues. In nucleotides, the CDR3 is TGCGCCAGCAGCCCCCGCCGGACAGGTTATGGCTACACCTTC. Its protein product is CASSPRRTGYGYTF.

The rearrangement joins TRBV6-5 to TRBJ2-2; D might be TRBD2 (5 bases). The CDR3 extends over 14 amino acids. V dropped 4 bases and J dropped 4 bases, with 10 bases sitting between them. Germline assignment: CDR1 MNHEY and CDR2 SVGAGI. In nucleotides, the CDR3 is TGTGCCAGCAGTTGCGGGCAGGCCACCGGGGAGCTGTTTTTT. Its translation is CASSCGQATGELFF.

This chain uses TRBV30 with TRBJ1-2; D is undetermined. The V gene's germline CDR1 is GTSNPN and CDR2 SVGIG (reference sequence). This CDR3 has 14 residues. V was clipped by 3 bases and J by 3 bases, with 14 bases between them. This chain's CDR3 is CAWSRGRRDYGYTF. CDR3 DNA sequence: TGTGCCTGGAGCCGAGGGAGACGTGACTATGGCTACACCTTC.

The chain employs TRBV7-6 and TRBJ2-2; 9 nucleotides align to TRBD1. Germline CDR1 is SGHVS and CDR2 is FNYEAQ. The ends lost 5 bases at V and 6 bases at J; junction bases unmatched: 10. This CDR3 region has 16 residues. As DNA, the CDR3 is TGTGCCAGCAGCCGATTCCGGGACAGGGCGCCCGGGGAGCTGTTTTTT. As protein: CASSRFRDRAPGELFF.

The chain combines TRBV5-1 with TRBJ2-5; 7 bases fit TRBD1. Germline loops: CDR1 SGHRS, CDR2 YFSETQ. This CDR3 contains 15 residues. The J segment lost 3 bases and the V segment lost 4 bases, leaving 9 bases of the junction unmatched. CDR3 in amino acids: CASSLDTGEEETQYF. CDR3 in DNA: TGCGCCAGCAGCCTGGACACAGGGGAAGAAGAGACCCAGTACTTC.

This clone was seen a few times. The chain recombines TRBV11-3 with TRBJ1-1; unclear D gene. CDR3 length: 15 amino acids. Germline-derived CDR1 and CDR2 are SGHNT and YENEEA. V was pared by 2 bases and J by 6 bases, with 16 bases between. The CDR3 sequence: CASSLRSPKVAEAFF. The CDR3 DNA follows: TGTGCCAGCAGCTTACGGTCACCGAAAGTTGCTGAAGCTTTCTTT.

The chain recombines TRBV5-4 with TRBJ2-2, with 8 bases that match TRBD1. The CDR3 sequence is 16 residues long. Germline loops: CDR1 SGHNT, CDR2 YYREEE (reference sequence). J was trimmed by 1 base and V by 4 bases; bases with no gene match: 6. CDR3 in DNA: TGTGCCAGCAGCCTGACAGGGGCGTTGAACACCGGGGAGCTGTTTTTT. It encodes CASSLTGALNTGELFF.

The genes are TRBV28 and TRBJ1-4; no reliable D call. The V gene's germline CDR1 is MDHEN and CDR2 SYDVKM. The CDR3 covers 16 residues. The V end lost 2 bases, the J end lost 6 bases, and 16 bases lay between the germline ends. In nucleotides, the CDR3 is TGTGCCAGCAGTTTACCCCCGCACGGTGCTGATGAAAAACTGTTTTTT. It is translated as CASSLPPHGADEKLFF.

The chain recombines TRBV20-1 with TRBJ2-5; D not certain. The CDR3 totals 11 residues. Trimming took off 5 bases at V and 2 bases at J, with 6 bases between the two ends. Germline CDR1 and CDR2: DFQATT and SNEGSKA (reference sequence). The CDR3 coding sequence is TGCAGTGCTCCCCGTCAAGAGACCCAGTACTTC. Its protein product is CSAPRQETQYF.

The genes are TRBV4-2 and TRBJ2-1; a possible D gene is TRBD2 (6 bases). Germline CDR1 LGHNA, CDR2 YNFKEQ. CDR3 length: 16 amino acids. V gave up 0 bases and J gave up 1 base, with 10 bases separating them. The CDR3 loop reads CASSQDWDSSYNEQFF. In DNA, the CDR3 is TGTGCCAGCAGCCAAGATTGGGACTCTTCCTACAATGAGCAGTTCTTC.

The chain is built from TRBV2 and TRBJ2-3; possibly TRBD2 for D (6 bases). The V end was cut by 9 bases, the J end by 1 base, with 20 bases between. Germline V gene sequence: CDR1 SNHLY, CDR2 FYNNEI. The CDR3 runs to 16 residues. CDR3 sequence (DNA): TGTGCCAGAAAAGCGCTGGCGGGAAGGGGCACAGATACGCAGTATTTT. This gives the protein CARKALAGRGTDTQYF.

CDR3 amino acids: CASSLEPNNSPLHF. As DNA, the CDR3 is TGTGCCAGCAGCTTGGAGCCAAATAATTCACCCCTCCACTTT. This chain uses TRBV5-4 with TRBJ1-6; D call uncertain. V was cut by 0 bases and J by 5 bases, with 6 bases left in between. This CDR3 spans 14 amino acids. Germline lookup yields CDR1 SGHNT and CDR2 YYREEE (reference sequence).

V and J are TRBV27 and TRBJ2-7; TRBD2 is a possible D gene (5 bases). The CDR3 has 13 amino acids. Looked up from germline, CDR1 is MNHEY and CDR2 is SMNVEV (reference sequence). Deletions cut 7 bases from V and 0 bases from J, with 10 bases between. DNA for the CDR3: TGTGCCAGCACGGGAAACCCCTCCTACGAGCAGTACTTC. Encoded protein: CASTGNPSYEQYF.

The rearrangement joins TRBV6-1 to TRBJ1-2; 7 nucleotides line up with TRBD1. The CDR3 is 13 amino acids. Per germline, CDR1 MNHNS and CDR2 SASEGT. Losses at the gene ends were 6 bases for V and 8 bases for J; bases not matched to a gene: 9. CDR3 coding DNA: TGTGCCAGCAGCAGAGACAGGGACCGCGGCTACACCTTC. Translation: CASSRDRDRGYTF.

CDR3 sequence reads: CAWSVQREAETQYF. The DNA for the CDR3 is TGTGCCTGGAGTGTACAGCGGGAGGCTGAGACCCAGTACTTC. V and J are TRBV30 and TRBJ2-5, with 9 bases that match TRBD2. The trim removed 0 bases at V and 5 bases at J, leaving 4 bases unmatched. Per germline, CDR1 GTSNPN and CDR2 SVGIG (reference sequence). The CDR3 is made up of 14 amino acids.

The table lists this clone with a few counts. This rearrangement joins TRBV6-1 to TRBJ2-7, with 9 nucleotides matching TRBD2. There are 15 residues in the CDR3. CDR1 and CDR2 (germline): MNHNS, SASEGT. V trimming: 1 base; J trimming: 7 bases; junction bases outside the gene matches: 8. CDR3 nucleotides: TGTGCCAGCAGTGAAGACGCGGGGGGGCCTTGGGAGCAGTACTTC. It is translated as CASSEDAGGPWEQYF.

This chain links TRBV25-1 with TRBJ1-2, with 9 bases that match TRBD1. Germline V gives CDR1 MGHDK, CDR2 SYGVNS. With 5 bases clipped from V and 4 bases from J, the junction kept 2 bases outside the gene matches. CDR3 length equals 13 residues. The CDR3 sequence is CASSLGQGYGYTF. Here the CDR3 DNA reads TGTGCCAGCAGTCTGGGACAGGGCTATGGCTACACCTTC.

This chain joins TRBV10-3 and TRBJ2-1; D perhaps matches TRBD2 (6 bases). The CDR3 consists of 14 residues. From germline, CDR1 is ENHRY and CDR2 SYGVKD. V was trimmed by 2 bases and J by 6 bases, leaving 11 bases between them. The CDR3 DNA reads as TGTGCCATCAGTGAGGGGGGTAGCGGCAATGAGCAGTTCTTC. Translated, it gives CAISEGGSGNEQFF.

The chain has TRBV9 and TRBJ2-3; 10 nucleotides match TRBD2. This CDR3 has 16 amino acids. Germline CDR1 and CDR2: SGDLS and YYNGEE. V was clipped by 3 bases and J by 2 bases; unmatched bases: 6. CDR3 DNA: TGTGCCAGCAGCGCCAATCTAGCGGGGGCCACAGATACGCAGTATTTT. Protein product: CASSANLAGATDTQYF. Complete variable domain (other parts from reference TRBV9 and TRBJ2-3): DSGVTQTPKHLITATGQRVTLRCSPRSGDLSVYWYQQSLDQGLQFLIQYYNGEERAKGNILERFSAQQFPDLHSELNLSSLELGDSALYFCASSANLAGATDTQYFGPGTRLTVL.

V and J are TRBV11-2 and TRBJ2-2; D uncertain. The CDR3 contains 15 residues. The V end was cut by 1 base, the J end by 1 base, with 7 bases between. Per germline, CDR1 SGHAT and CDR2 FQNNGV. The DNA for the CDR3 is TGTGCCAGCAGCTTAGTACATCTGAACACCGGGGAGCTGTTTTTT. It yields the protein CASSLVHLNTGELFF.

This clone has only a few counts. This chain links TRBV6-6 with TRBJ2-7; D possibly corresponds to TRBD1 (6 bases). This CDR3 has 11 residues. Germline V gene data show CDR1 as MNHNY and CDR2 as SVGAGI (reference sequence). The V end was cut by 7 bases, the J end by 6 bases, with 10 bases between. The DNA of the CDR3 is TGTGCCAGCACTCAGGGGAGCGAGCAGTACTTC. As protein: CASTQGSEQYF.

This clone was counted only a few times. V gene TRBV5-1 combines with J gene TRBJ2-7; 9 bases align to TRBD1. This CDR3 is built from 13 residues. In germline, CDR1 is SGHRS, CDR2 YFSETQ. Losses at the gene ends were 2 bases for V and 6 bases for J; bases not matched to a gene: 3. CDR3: CASSFGTGSEQYF. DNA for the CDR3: TGCGCCAGCAGCTTCGGGACAGGGTCCGAGCAGTACTTC.

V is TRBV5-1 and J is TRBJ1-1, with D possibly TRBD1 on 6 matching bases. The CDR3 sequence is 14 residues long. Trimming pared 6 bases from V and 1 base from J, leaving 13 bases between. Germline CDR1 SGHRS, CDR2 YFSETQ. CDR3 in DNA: TGCGCCAGCACCCGGGGGGCAGAGAACACTGAAGCTTTCTTT. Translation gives CASTRGAENTEAFF.